This T cell receptor (beta chain) is from a study of PD-1 blockade in classical Hodgkin lymphoma. Study-wide context: Patients were infused with nivolumab 3 mg/kg every 2 weeks. Notes on the study in general: The study found complete responders had baseline diversity similar to newly diagnosed patients. According to reports, newly diagnosed patients had lower baseline TCR diversity than healthy donors, and relapsed/refractory patients had lower baseline TCR diversity still.

Produced via immunoSEQ multiplex PCR; TCRdb's table is partial and in-frame only. Found here are some 20,000 clones, just over 85% of them singletons; the top ten hold about an eighth. Every patient was affected by relapse after autologous stem cell transplantation, while exposure to brentuximab vedotin was not uniform. On this clone itself: The antigen remains undetermined.

Sequences were derived from peripheral blood mononuclear cells (PBMCs), sampled before the second cycle of nivolumab. This TCR derives from a human donor with classical Hodgkin lymphoma.

The CDR3 here is CASSPSVRGTNEKLFF. In DNA form, the CDR3 reads TGTGCCAGCTCACCTTCGGTGAGGGGCACTAATGAAAAACTGTTTTTT. The gene calls are TRBV18 and TRBJ1-4; D perhaps matches TRBD1 (5 bases). V lost 3 bases to trimming and J lost 2 bases, with 13 bases between them. The CDR3 is made up of 16 amino acids. CDR1 KGHSH and CDR2 LQKENI come from the germline V gene.